The rows below give T cell receptor beta chains drawn from one sample of a study of blood T cells in healthy people across ages. TCRdb re-analysed the 5' RACE reads in MiXCR, keeping a single row per CDR3 protein. The sample lists 790,000 or so distinct CDR3 sequences; more than 35% were seen once. What was sequenced was blood. The receptors derive from a man older than 75 in good health. Each CDR3 is given with its conserved first and last residue. A D gene is named only where the DNA matches it firmly. Clone size is given for some rows only: seen once, a few or many times, or a class if the clone is expanded.

>16|-|TRBV20-1|-|TRBJ2-1
TGCAGTGCTAGAGATCACGCAGGAAGGAAAAACAATGAGCAGTTCTTC
CSARDHAGRKNNEQFF
>16|few|TRBV28|-|TRBJ2-1
TGTGCCAGCATCCAAGCGGGCCCCAGCTCCTACAATGAGCAGTTCTTC
CASIQAGPSSYNEQFF
>15|-|TRBV3-1|-|TRBJ2-5
TGTGCCAGCAGCCAAGTCTCGGCTACCCAAGAGACCCAGTACTTC
CASSQVSATQETQYF
>16|-|TRBV5-1|TRBD1|TRBJ2-4
TGCGCCAGCAGCTTGAAAACCGGGACAGGGGGAAACATTCAGTACTTC
CASSLKTGTGGNIQYF
>14|once|TRBV28|TRBD2|TRBJ2-7
TGTGCCAGCAGTGTTAGCGGGGGCACCCACGAGCAGTACTTC
CASSVSGGTHEQYF
>14|-|TRBV12-3/TRBV12-4|TRBD1|TRBJ1-5
TGTGCCAGCAGTCGACAGGGGGTGGGTCAGCCCCAGCATTTT
CASSRQGVGQPQHF
>15|-|TRBV6-2/TRBV6-3|-|TRBJ1-5
TGTGCCAGCAGCCAAGGGCTACGAAGCAATCAGCCCCAGCATTTT
CASSQGLRSNQPQHF
>16|once|TRBV28|-|TRBJ1-5
TGTGCCAGCACCCCAGGTGGGGGAGACGGCAATCAGCCCCAGCATTTT
CASTPGGGDGNQPQHF
>17|-|TRBV7-3|TRBD2|TRBJ2-5
TGTGCCAGCAGCTTAACTCCTAGCGGGGGACGACAAGAGACCCAGTACTTC
CASSLTPSGGRQETQYF
>15|few|TRBV20-1|-|TRBJ2-5
TGCAGTGCTAGAGTTAGCGGAGGGTTCCAAGAGACCCAGTACTTC
CSARVSGGFQETQYF
>13|few|TRBV20-1|TRBD2|TRBJ2-7
TGCAGTGCTAGATTTAGCGGGAGCTACGAGCAGTACTTC
CSARFSGSYEQYF
>15|-|TRBV5-6|TRBD1|TRBJ1-2
TGTGTCAGCAGCTTTTCAGGGGGCGCCAGTTATGGCTACACCTTC
CVSSFSGGASYGYTF
>12|-|TRBV27|-|TRBJ1-6
TGTGCCAGCAGTCCTCAGGGCTCACCCCTCCACTTT
CASSPQGSPLHF
>11|few|TRBV28|-|TRBJ1-6
TGTGCCAGCTCCTATAATTCACCCCTCCACTTT
CASSYNSPLHF
>14|-|TRBV28|-|TRBJ2-7
TGTGCCAGCAGTTTAGGGACCAGTTCCCACGAGCAGTACTTC
CASSLGTSSHEQYF
>15|-|TRBV20-1|TRBD2|TRBJ2-2
TGCAGTGCTAGAGCGGCGGGAGGGAGAACCGGGGAGCTGTTTTTT
CSARAAGGRTGELFF
>12|-|TRBV7-2|-|TRBJ2-1
TGTGCCAGCAGCCGCTTGATTAAGGAGCAGTTCTTC
CASSRLIKEQFF
>13|once|TRBV20-1|-|TRBJ2-5
TGCAGTGCTAGAGAAGTGGACGCGGAGACCCAGTACTTC
CSAREVDAETQYF
>15|-|TRBV5-1|-|TRBJ2-6
TGCGCCAGCAGCACAGGGCCTTTTGGGGCCAACGTCCTGACTTTC
CASSTGPFGANVLTF
>15|-|TRBV6-6|-|TRBJ2-4
TGTGCCAGCAGTTACAGATCAGGGGAGAAAAACATTCAGTACTTC
CASSYRSGEKNIQYF
>14|-|TRBV2|-|TRBJ2-1
TGTGCCAGCAGAAGGGCCGACACCTACAATGAGCAGTTCTTC
CASRRADTYNEQFF
>15|-|TRBV12-3/TRBV12-4|TRBD1|TRBJ1-4
TGTGCCAGCAGTACAAACAGGGGTCCTAATGAAAAACTGTTTTTT
CASSTNRGPNEKLFF
>13|-|TRBV4-3|-|TRBJ2-5
TGCGCCAGCAGCCAGGTAGGAGCCGGAAAGCAGTACTTC
CASSQVGAGKQYF
>16|few|TRBV12-3/TRBV12-4|-|TRBJ2-2
TGTGCCAGCAGCCAATTAGCTCAGCGCCCCAGCGGGGAGCTGTTTTTT
CASSQLAQRPSGELFF
>15|-|TRBV12-3/TRBV12-4|-|TRBJ2-1
TGTGCCAGAACCTTGACAAACCCCTCCTACAATGAGCAGTTCTTC
CARTLTNPSYNEQFF
>15|few|TRBV20-1|TRBD2|TRBJ2-7
TGCAGTGCTAGAGCCCCGGGACTAGCCCCAAACGAGCAGTACTTC
CSARAPGLAPNEQYF
>15|once|TRBV28|TRBD1|TRBJ2-1
TGTGCCAGCAAGTCGGGACAGGGGGACTACAATGAGCAGTTCTTC
CASKSGQGDYNEQFF
>11|-|TRBV20-1|-|TRBJ2-7
TGCAGTGCTGGACCCCCGGGGGCCCAGTACTTC
CSAGPPGAQYF
>16|-|TRBV5-1|-|TRBJ2-5
TGCGCCAGCAGCCGAATACCTTCCGAGGGACAAGAGACCCAGTACTTC
CASSRIPSEGQETQYF
>14|few|TRBV13|-|TRBJ2-2
TGTGCCAGCAGCGACGGGAAGAACACCGGGGAGCTGTTTTTT
CASSDGKNTGELFF
>17|many|TRBV5-1|TRBD1|TRBJ2-1
TGCGCCAGCAGCTTTTTGTCGGCACAGGGGGCCGGCAATGAGCAGTTCTTC
CASSFLSAQGAGNEQFF
>11|-|TRBV5-1|-|TRBJ2-7
TGCGCCAGCGGGTCCCGGGACCCCGAGTACTTC
CASGSRDPEYF
>17|-|TRBV3-1|-|TRBJ2-1
TGTGCCAGCAGCCAAGATTGGGACTCGGGCTCCTACAATGAGCAGTTCTTC
CASSQDWDSGSYNEQFF
>13|once|TRBV7-9|-|TRBJ1-2
TGTGCCAGCAGCCTTGGGGGCAACCATGGCTACACCTTC
CASSLGGNHGYTF
>14|many|TRBV7-7|-|TRBJ2-2
TGTGCCAGCAGGACGTCAGGGGCGGGCGGGGAGCTGTTTTTT
CASRTSGAGGELFF
>16|-|TRBV4-2|TRBD2|TRBJ2-7
TGTGCCAGCAGCCTTTCTAGCGGGAATTCCTACAATGAGCAGTACTTC
CASSLSSGNSYNEQYF
>15|few|TRBV20-1|-|TRBJ1-5
TGCAGTGCTAGAGATCCAGGAGGGGCAAAGGGGCCCCAGCATTTT
CSARDPGGAKGPQHF
>15|few|TRBV5-1|TRBD1|TRBJ2-7
TGCGCCAGCAGCTCCCGGACAGGGGGGCCCTACGAGCAGTACTTC
CASSSRTGGPYEQYF
>15|few|TRBV7-2|-|TRBJ2-3
TGTGCCAGCAGCTTAGAACATAGCCTATCGGATACGCAGTATTTT
CASSLEHSLSDTQYF
>12|-|TRBV29-1|TRBD1|TRBJ2-7
TGCAGCGCTAGGACAGGTGGGGACGAGCAGTACTTC
CSARTGGDEQYF
>18|-|TRBV21-1|-|TRBJ2-6
TGTGCCAGCAGCAAGGGACAGGGTAATTTTTCCGGGGCCAACGTCCTGACTTTC
CASSKGQGNFSGANVLTF
>12|many|TRBV29-1|-|TRBJ2-5
TGCAGCGTTGTAACCCCCGGGGAGACCCAGTACTTC
CSVVTPGETQYF
>13|many|TRBV10-3|-|TRBJ2-3
TGTGCCACCGGGGGACTTACCACAGATACGCAGTATTTT
CATGGLTTDTQYF
>14|-|TRBV5-5|-|TRBJ2-5
TGTGCCAGCAGCCGCGTGGGTACCCAAGAGACCCAGTACTTC
CASSRVGTQETQYF
>12|many|TRBV12-3/TRBV12-4|TRBD2|TRBJ2-7
TGTGCCAGCAGTCGGACTAGCGTCGAGCAGTACTTC
CASSRTSVEQYF
>17|-|TRBV6-5|TRBD2|TRBJ2-7
TGTGCCAGCAGTTATGGACTAGCGGGGGCTAGCTCCTACGAGCAGTACTTC
CASSYGLAGASSYEQYF
>14|-|TRBV2|TRBD2|TRBJ2-1
TGTGCCAGCAGGAATGGGCTAGCGGGGGCCGGTCGGTTCTTC
CASRNGLAGAGRFF
>18|-|TRBV11-2|TRBD2|TRBJ2-3
TGTGCCAGCACTACCCTAGCGGGAAGAGGATCTAGCACAGATACGCAGTATTTT
CASTTLAGRGSSTDTQYF
>16|-|TRBV20-1|TRBD1|TRBJ2-3
TGCAGTGCTAGTAGGGTGGGACAGATTAACACAGATACGCAGTATTTT
CSASRVGQINTDTQYF
>14|-|TRBV6-2/TRBV6-3|-|TRBJ2-5
TGTGCCAGCAGTTGGAGGCGGAATGGGGAGACCCAGTACTTC
CASSWRRNGETQYF
>12|few|TRBV5-6|-|TRBJ2-3
TGTGCCAGCAGCTTACCAAGGGATACGCAGTATTTT
CASSLPRDTQYF
>15|few|TRBV4-2|-|TRBJ2-2
TGTGCCAGCAGCCAAGTGGCTAGCGATCTCGGGGAGCTGTTTTTT
CASSQVASDLGELFF
>13|once|TRBV29-1|-|TRBJ2-3
TGCAGCGTTGGCGGCGAAGCCACAGATACGCAGTATTTT
CSVGGEATDTQYF
>11|-|TRBV12-3/TRBV12-4|-|TRBJ1-1
TGTGCCAGCACCTCAGACGCTGAAGCTTTCTTT
CASTSDAEAFF
>15|few|TRBV6-2/TRBV6-3|TRBD1|TRBJ1-2
TGTGCCAGCAATTTACCGGGACAGGGGGCCTATGGCTACACCTTC
CASNLPGQGAYGYTF
>13|many|TRBV29-1|-|TRBJ2-7
TGCAGCGTTCTGAGCGGGCTTACCTACGAGCAGTACTTC
CSVLSGLTYEQYF
>15|few|TRBV6-6|-|TRBJ1-6
TGTGCCAGCAGTGCAGACGGATCCAATAATTCACCCCTCCACTTT
CASSADGSNNSPLHF
>13|-|TRBV5-6|-|TRBJ2-3
TGTGCCAGCAGCTTGGGAGGGGCGGCGTGGCAGTATTTT
CASSLGGAAWQYF
>17|few|TRBV3-1|-|TRBJ1-2
TGTGCCAGCAGTCCTAGGGGCGTCCGGAATAGAAACTATGGCTACACCTTC
CASSPRGVRNRNYGYTF
>11|-|TRBV18|-|TRBJ2-2
TGTGCGGGCAGGAACACCGGGGAGCTGTTTTTT
CAGRNTGELFF